A selection of T cell receptor beta chains follows, all from one sample in a study of shared clonotypes between healthy human individuals. Repertoires were generated with immunoSEQ multiplex PCR, while TCRdb's copy carries only in-frame clones and drops some. Of about 700,000 clones listed, under 80% were seen once; the top ten hold under 2%. The specimen sequenced was memory CD4+ T cells sorted from blood. These receptors were collected from a woman aged 30 to 39 in good health. The CDR3 runs from the conserved cysteine through the conserved F or W. D genes are given only for firm matches. The size field is filled for only some rows; it gives once, few, many or a size class.

clone size: NA
J gene: TRBJ2-5
V gene: TRBV28
D gene: NA
CDR3 DNA: TGTGCCAGCAGTAGCGAGCGAGAGACCCAGTACTTC
CDR3 protein: CASSSERETQYF

clone size: NA
J gene: TRBJ2-7
V gene: TRBV27
D gene: TRBD2
CDR3 DNA: TGTGCCAGCAGTCGGACTAGCGGGAGTGGGGAGCAGTACTTC
CDR3 protein: CASSRTSGSGEQYF

clone size: NA
J gene: TRBJ1-5
V gene: TRBV2
D gene: NA
CDR3 DNA: TGTGCCAGCAGTGAATGGAGTAAATTGCAGCCCCAGCATTTT
CDR3 protein: CASSEWSKLQPQHF

clone size: NA
J gene: TRBJ2-1
V gene: TRBV2
D gene: TRBD1
CDR3 DNA: TGTGCCAGCAGCGCCCGGGACAGCCGATACAATGAGCAGTTCTTC
CDR3 protein: CASSARDSRYNEQFF

clone size: NA
J gene: TRBJ2-1
V gene: TRBV7-9
D gene: NA
CDR3 DNA: TGTGCCAGCAGCTTTGGGACACCCGCCTCCTACAATGAGCAGTTCTTC
CDR3 protein: CASSFGTPASYNEQFF

clone size: NA
J gene: TRBJ2-1
V gene: TRBV28
D gene: TRBD2
CDR3 DNA: TGTGCCAGCTGTCCTAGCGGAGCGGGGTTCTACAATGAGCAGTTCTTC
CDR3 protein: CASCPSGAGFYNEQFF

clone size: NA
J gene: TRBJ2-3
V gene: TRBV6-4
D gene: NA
CDR3 DNA: TGTGCCAGCAGCCAACCACTAGGGATTAGCACAGATACGCAGTATTTT
CDR3 protein: CASSQPLGISTDTQYF

clone size: NA
J gene: TRBJ1-1
V gene: TRBV5-1
D gene: NA
CDR3 DNA: TGCGCCAGCTCACAGGGTGGGGGCACTGAAGCTTTCTTT
CDR3 protein: CASSQGGGTEAFF

clone size: NA
J gene: TRBJ2-6
V gene: TRBV19
D gene: TRBD1
CDR3 DNA: TGTGCCAGTAGTATAGACCCAACAGGGGCTGGGGCCAACGTCCTGACTTTC
CDR3 protein: CASSIDPTGAGANVLTF

clone size: NA
J gene: TRBJ2-2
V gene: TRBV5-5
D gene: TRBD1
CDR3 DNA: TGTGCCAGCAGCACGGACAGGGCAGGAGACGGGGAGCTGTTTTTT
CDR3 protein: CASSTDRAGDGELFF

clone size: NA
J gene: TRBJ2-1
V gene: TRBV2
D gene: NA
CDR3 DNA: TGTGCCAGCAGTGGGTTGGTCGTCGTAGGGTCCTACAATGAGCAGTTCTTC
CDR3 protein: CASSGLVVVGSYNEQFF

clone size: NA
J gene: TRBJ2-4
V gene: TRBV7-3
D gene: TRBD2
CDR3 DNA: TGTGCCAGCAGCTCAGGAGGACTAGCGGGAAACATTCAGTACTTC
CDR3 protein: CASSSGGLAGNIQYF

clone size: NA
J gene: TRBJ2-1
V gene: TRBV19
D gene: TRBD1
CDR3 DNA: TGTGCCAGTAGTATAGATACAGGGACAGGGGGATACAATGAGCAGTTCTTC
CDR3 protein: CASSIDTGTGGYNEQFF

clone size: NA
J gene: TRBJ2-1
V gene: TRBV28
D gene: TRBD1
CDR3 DNA: TGTGCCAGCAGTGTGGGACAGGGATTCAATACACTCCCATACAATGAGCAGTTCTTC
CDR3 protein: CASSVGQGFNTLPYNEQFF

clone size: NA
J gene: TRBJ2-2
V gene: TRBV11-3
D gene: NA
CDR3 DNA: TGTGCCAGCAGCTTAGAATACGGGCAGCTGTTTTTT
CDR3 protein: CASSLEYGQLFF

clone size: few
J gene: TRBJ2-1
V gene: TRBV29-1
D gene: NA
CDR3 DNA: TGCAGCGTGCTCCGGGACAATGGTGAGCAGTTCTTC
CDR3 protein: CSVLRDNGEQFF

clone size: NA
J gene: TRBJ1-2
V gene: TRBV4-1
D gene: NA
CDR3 DNA: TGCGCCAGCAGCTTTGGACCGACCCCAAACTATGGCTACACCTTC
CDR3 protein: CASSFGPTPNYGYTF

clone size: few
J gene: TRBJ1-4
V gene: TRBV27
D gene: TRBD1
CDR3 DNA: TGTGCCAGCAGATCTATGGACAGGGAGTACGAAAAACTGTTTTTT
CDR3 protein: CASRSMDREYEKLFF

clone size: many
J gene: TRBJ1-5
V gene: TRBV4-2
D gene: NA
CDR3 DNA: TGTGCCAGCAGCTACTTAGAGATCCGGGCGGGGGTTGGTCAGCCCCAGCATTTT
CDR3 protein: CASSYLEIRAGVGQPQHF

clone size: once
J gene: TRBJ1-1
V gene: TRBV7-3
D gene: NA
CDR3 DNA: TGTGCCAGCAGCTTAATAAGCACCCGCGGTATGAACACTGAAGCTTTCTTT
CDR3 protein: CASSLISTRGMNTEAFF

clone size: few
J gene: TRBJ2-1
V gene: TRBV19
D gene: NA
CDR3 DNA: TGTGCCAGTAGTATATTCGACAATGAGCAGTTCTTC
CDR3 protein: CASSIFDNEQFF

clone size: NA
J gene: TRBJ2-7
V gene: TRBV27
D gene: NA
CDR3 DNA: TGTGCCAGCAGCCGGTTCGGAGGGCCCTACGAGCAGTACTTC
CDR3 protein: CASSRFGGPYEQYF

clone size: NA
J gene: TRBJ1-5
V gene: TRBV19
D gene: TRBD1
CDR3 DNA: TGTGCCAGTAGGATAGGACAGGGGGCAGGCAATCAGCCCCAGCATTTT
CDR3 protein: CASRIGQGAGNQPQHF

clone size: NA
J gene: TRBJ1-4
V gene: TRBV29-1
D gene: NA
CDR3 DNA: TGCAGCGTGGCCCCTCGGGGGACGGGTAATGAAAAACTGTTTTTT
CDR3 protein: CSVAPRGTGNEKLFF

clone size: NA
J gene: TRBJ2-6
V gene: TRBV6-6
D gene: NA
CDR3 DNA: TGTGCCAGCACCCCGACTAGGTCTGGGGCCAACGTCCTGACTTTC
CDR3 protein: CASTPTRSGANVLTF

clone size: NA
J gene: TRBJ2-7
V gene: TRBV28
D gene: NA
CDR3 DNA: TGTGCCAGCAGTTTCACTCCCCCGACAGCCTACTACGAGCAGTACTTC
CDR3 protein: CASSFTPPTAYYEQYF

clone size: NA
J gene: TRBJ2-2
V gene: TRBV18
D gene: NA
CDR3 DNA: TGTGCCAGCTCACCACAGGAGGGATCGAACACCGGGGAGCTGTTTTTT
CDR3 protein: CASSPQEGSNTGELFF

clone size: NA
J gene: TRBJ1-5
V gene: TRBV7-2
D gene: NA
CDR3 DNA: TGTGCCAGCAGCCCCCTCCGGGGGGGTCAGCCCCAGCATTTT
CDR3 protein: CASSPLRGGQPQHF

clone size: NA
J gene: TRBJ2-5
V gene: TRBV28
D gene: NA
CDR3 DNA: TGTGCCAGCAGTCCCCCAGCGCTAGAGACCCAGTACTTC
CDR3 protein: CASSPPALETQYF

clone size: NA
J gene: TRBJ1-2
V gene: TRBV28
D gene: NA
CDR3 DNA: TGTGCCAGCAGTGCCCCCCAGCTCTATGGCTACACCTTC
CDR3 protein: CASSAPQLYGYTF

clone size: NA
J gene: TRBJ2-7
V gene: TRBV10-3
D gene: TRBD2
CDR3 DNA: TGTGCCATCAGTGAGTCCCTAGCGGGAGGGCCCTACGAGCAGTACTTC
CDR3 protein: CAISESLAGGPYEQYF

clone size: few
J gene: TRBJ2-1
V gene: TRBV27
D gene: TRBD2
CDR3 DNA: TGTGCCAGCAGTCCCGGGACGGCCGGGACTAGCGAATACAATGAGCAGTTCTTC
CDR3 protein: CASSPGTAGTSEYNEQFF

clone size: NA
J gene: TRBJ2-5
V gene: TRBV2
D gene: NA
CDR3 DNA: TGTGCCAGCCAGGTGGACACCTCAGAGACCCAGTACTTC
CDR3 protein: CASQVDTSETQYF